These 18 T cell receptor beta chains came from one sample sequenced in a study of radiotherapy plus CTLA-4 blockade in lung cancer. Method: immunoSEQ multiplex PCR; TCRdb's copy keeps in-frame clones and lacks some. The table has tens of thousands of clones, around 77% seen once. The sample here was peripheral blood, taken from a patient treated with radiotherapy plus ipilimumab. The receptors derive from a human donor with non-small cell lung cancer whose response to radiotherapy plus ipilimumab could not be evaluated.

This clone occurred a few times. The gene calls are TRBV6-6 and TRBJ2-7; D possibly corresponds to TRBD1 (6 bases). V was shortened by 4 bases and J by 3 bases, with 10 bases between the two germline ends. Per the germline V gene, CDR1 is MNHNY and CDR2 is SVGAGI (reference sequence). The CDR3 covers 13 residues. The CDR3 spells CASSSTQGYEQYF. CDR3 bases: TGTGCCAGCAGTTCGACACAGGGCTACGAGCAGTACTTC.

The chain uses TRBV4-1 and TRBJ2-1; D not certain. CDR3 length: 15 amino acids. V dropped 1 base and J dropped 0 bases, with 7 bases sitting between them. Germline CDR1 and CDR2: MGHRA and YSYEKL. The CDR3 sequence is CASSQGLNSYNEQFF. CDR3 nucleotides: TGCGCCAGCAGCCAAGGACTCAACTCCTACAATGAGCAGTTCTTC.

This chain links TRBV5-6 with TRBJ2-5, with 12 positions matching TRBD2. The end of the DNA fits TRBJ2-7 better, so the J call may be wrong. The CDR3 has 16 amino acids. Germline assignment: CDR1 SGHDT and CDR2 YYEEEE. The CDR3 nucleotides are TGTGCCAGCAGCTTGACATCGACTAGCGGGGGTACCGAGCAGTACTTC. Translating it yields CASSLTSTSGGTEQYF.

V gene TRBV13 combines with J gene TRBJ2-5; D perhaps matches TRBD2 (5 bases). The CDR3 has 13 residues. Germline assignment: CDR1 PRHDT and CDR2 FYEKMQ (reference sequence). Trimming removed 5 bases at V and 5 bases at J, with 12 bases between. The CDR3 loop is CASSPRGSETQYF. The CDR3 region has the DNA TGTGCCAGCAGCCCCCGGGGTAGTGAGACCCAGTACTTC. The complete variable domain, with remaining parts taken from reference TRBV13 and TRBJ2-5, reads AAGVIQSPRHLIKEKRETATLKCYPIPRHDTVYWYQQGPGQDPQFLISFYEKMQSDKGSIPDRFSAQQFSDYHSELNMSSLELGDSALYFCASSPRGSETQYFGPGTRLLVL.

The rearrangement uses TRBV5-6 and TRBJ1-1; D is perhaps TRBD1 (6 bases). This CDR3 region has 14 residues. V lost 1 base and J 3 bases, leaving 10 bases between the germline ends. Germline CDR1 reads SGHDT; CDR2 reads YYEEEE. The DNA for the CDR3 is TGTGCCAGCAGCTTGTTACAGGGCGACACTGAAGCTTTCTTT. The encoded protein is CASSLLQGDTEAFF.

The chain recombines TRBV6-5 with TRBJ2-7; 9 positions agree with TRBD2. Germline V CDR1 and CDR2: MNHEY, SVGAGI. The CDR3 is 14 amino acids. Trimming at V came to 5 bases and at J to 4 bases, leaving 6 bases not matched to a gene. The CDR3 sequence is CASSPWTSAYEQYF. CDR3 DNA sequence: TGTGCCAGCAGTCCCTGGACTAGCGCGTACGAGCAGTACTTC.

J is TRBJ2-1 and V is TRBV18, with 11 bases identical to TRBD2. The J segment lost 5 bases and the V segment lost 1 base, leaving 1 base of the junction unmatched. CDR3 length: 15 residues. Germline V gives CDR1 KGHSH, CDR2 LQKENI. CDR3 protein: CASSPLAGGDNEQFF. The CDR3 DNA is TGTGCCAGCTCACCACTAGCGGGGGGGGACAATGAGCAGTTCTTC.

The rearrangement links TRBV5-1 to TRBJ2-2, with D unclear. Germline V lookup: CDR1 SGHRS, CDR2 YFSETQ. CDR3 size: 15 residues. V was pared by 1 base and J by 0 bases, with 7 bases between. The chain's CDR3 is CASSLSLPNTGELFF. The CDR3 nucleotides are TGCGCCAGCAGCTTGAGCCTCCCGAACACCGGGGAGCTGTTTTTT.

In DNA form, the CDR3 reads TGTGCCAGCAGCTTAACCGGAAGCGGGGGGGCTCGCCCCTACAATGAGCAGTTCTTC. This sequence encodes CASSLTGSGGARPYNEQFF. The chain is built from TRBV7-3 and TRBJ2-1; 10 positions agree with TRBD2. The V gene's germline CDR1 is SGHTA and CDR2 FQGTGA. The CDR3 is 19 amino acids. Trimming took 0 bases from V and 2 from J; bases not matched to a gene: 10. Using reference TRBV7-3 and TRBJ2-1 for the parts outside the CDR3, the full variable domain is GAGVSQTPSNKVTEKGKYVELRCDPISGHTALYWYRQSLGQGPEFLIYFQGTGAADDSGLPNDRFFAVRPEGSVSTLKIQRTERGDSAVYLCASSLTGSGGARPYNEQFFGPGTRLTVL.

Of note for this clone: The junction differs from germline at one of its ends, possibly a read error. V is TRBV6-1 and J is TRBJ1-3; the D gene is possibly TRBD1 (5 bases). Germline V gene data show CDR1 as MNHNS and CDR2 as SASEGT. The CDR3 is 13 residues long. In nucleotides, the CDR3 is TGTGCCGGCAGTCCGACGCCCCAGGGCACCATATATTTT. It specifies CAGSPTPQGTIYF.

This rearrangement joins TRBV28 to TRBJ1-3; unclear D gene. Germline loops: CDR1 MDHEN, CDR2 SYDVKM. The CDR3 runs to 14 residues. Trimming removed 5 bases from V and 0 bases from J, with 8 bases in between. CDR3 in amino acids: CASSQAGSGNTIYF. CDR3 in DNA: TGTGCCAGCAGTCAGGCTGGCTCTGGAAACACCATATATTTT. The full variable domain, in which reference TRBV28 and TRBJ1-3 provide the parts outside the CDR3, is DVKVTQSSRYLVKRTGEKVFLECVQDMDHENMFWYRQDPGLGLRLIYFSYDVKMKEKGDIPEGYSVSREKKERFSLILESASTNQTSMYLCASSQAGSGNTIYFGEGSWLTVV.

This clone has more than one count but fewer than ten. This rearrangement joins TRBV9 to TRBJ1-5, with 7 bases matching TRBD1. The junction had 12 bases not matched to a gene; V was cut back by 3 bases and J by 0 bases. The CDR3 is 18 residues long. The germline V gene has CDR1 SGDLS and CDR2 YYNGEE. The CDR3 coding sequence is TGTGCCAGCAGCGAAAGAAGGCTAGGACAGGTTAGCAATCAGCCCCAGCATTTT. Its protein product is CASSERRLGQVSNQPQHF.

The chain recombines TRBV4-1 with TRBJ1-3; 7 bases are a match to TRBD1. CDR1 and CDR2 (germline): MGHRA, YSYEKL. The CDR3 consists of 15 residues. J was trimmed by 0 bases and V by 4 bases; bases with no gene match: 3. Here the CDR3 DNA reads TGCGCCAGCAGCCCTTCAGGGGGCTCTGGAAACACCATATATTTT. Protein product: CASSPSGGSGNTIYF.

This chain connects TRBV5-4 to TRBJ2-5; D is possibly TRBD1 (5 bases). There are 14 residues in the CDR3. Germline CDR1 SGHNT, CDR2 YYREEE (reference sequence). Trimming shortened V by 1 base and J by 2 bases, and 9 bases separated the two germline ends. The CDR3 bases are TGTGCCAGCAGCTTGAAGGGGCTTCAAGAGACCCAGTACTTC. As protein: CASSLKGLQETQYF.

This clone occurred a few times. Other DNA sequences in the same sample also yield this CDR3. The chain links TRBV9 to TRBJ2-7; possibly TRBD1 for D (6 bases). CDR3 size: 12 residues. Germline lookup yields CDR1 SGDLS and CDR2 YYNGEE. Trimming removed 3 bases from V and 4 bases from J, with 8 bases in between. CDR3 bases: TGTGCCAGCAGCGCCCAGGGGTACGAGCAGTACTTC. The encoded protein is CASSAQGYEQYF.

This clone has just a few counts. CDR3 coding DNA: TGCGCCAGCAGCCAAGGCCCTAGCGGGGGGGATCTCGGGGAGCTGTTTTTT. This gives the protein CASSQGPSGGDLGELFF. The V gene is TRBV4-3, the J gene TRBJ2-2; 12 nucleotides match TRBD2. The CDR3 totals 17 residues. V lost 1 base to trimming and J lost 7 bases; unmatched junction nucleotides: 7. Germline-derived CDR1 and CDR2 are LGHNA and YSLEER.

The chain joins TRBV28 to TRBJ1-6; D is undetermined. Germline V gene lookup returns CDR1 MDHEN and CDR2 SYDVKM. The V end lost 3 bases, the J end lost 0 bases, and 12 bases lay between the germline ends. The CDR3 consists of 17 residues. CDR3 DNA sequence: TGTGCCAGCAGTTTGATTTCAGGAAGCTCCTATAATTCACCCCTCCACTTT. The encoded protein is CASSLISGSSYNSPLHF.

V gene TRBV4-2 combines with J gene TRBJ2-5, with a weak D call TRBD2 (6 bases). The CDR3 runs to 14 residues. Germline V gene data show CDR1 as LGHNA and CDR2 as YNFKEQ. Trimming stripped 5 bases from V and 5 bases from J, with 15 bases between. The CDR3 is CASSSRLGPETQYF. CDR3 DNA: TGTGCCAGCAGCTCTCGACTAGGTCCGGAGACCCAGTACTTC.